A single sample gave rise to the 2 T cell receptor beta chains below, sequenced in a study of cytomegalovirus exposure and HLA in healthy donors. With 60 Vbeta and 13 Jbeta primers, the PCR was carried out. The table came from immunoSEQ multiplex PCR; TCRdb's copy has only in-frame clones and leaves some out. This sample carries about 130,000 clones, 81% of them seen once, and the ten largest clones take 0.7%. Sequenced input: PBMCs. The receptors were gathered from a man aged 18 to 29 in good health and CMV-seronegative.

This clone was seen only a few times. This chain's CDR3 is CASSLASGIEAFF. Here the CDR3 DNA reads TGCGCCAGCAGCTTGGCCTCAGGGATTGAAGCTTTCTTT. This chain connects TRBV5-1 to TRBJ1-1; a possible D gene is TRBD1 (5 bases). V lost 0 bases to trimming and J lost 7 bases, with 10 bases between them. The CDR3 is made up of 13 amino acids. CDR1 SGHRS and CDR2 YFSETQ come from the germline V gene.

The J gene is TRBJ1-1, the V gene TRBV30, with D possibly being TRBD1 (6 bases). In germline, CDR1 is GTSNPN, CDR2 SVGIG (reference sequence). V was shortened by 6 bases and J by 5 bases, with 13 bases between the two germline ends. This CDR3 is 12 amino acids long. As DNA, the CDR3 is TGTGCCTGTCAAACAGGGAGTACTGAAGCTTTCTTT. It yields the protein CACQTGSTEAFF.